This T cell receptor (beta chain) was documented in a study of vaccination and CD4 T cells after COVID-19. Study overall: Post-COVID draws came a median approximately 93 days after diagnosis (range 35 to 161). Overlapping peptides of the spike proteins of SARS-CoV-2, HCoV-NL63, HCoV-OC43 and HCoV-229E were used for cell stimulation.

Once obtained from cultured CD4+ T cells, the DNA was sequenced using the Oncomine TCR Beta short-read assay. One entry per CDR3 protein, called by TCRdb with MiXCR from the PCR reads. This table has some 7,700 distinct CDR3 sequences, about 70% appearing once. About this clonotype itself: What it binds is not known.

Stated treatment: approximately 9-day PBMC culture with coronavirus spike peptide pools or control peptides (ViraFEST assay). V lost 8 bases and J lost 0, with 10 bases in between. CDR3 length: 13 amino acids. CDR1 is MNHNS and CDR2 is SASEGT in the germline V gene. The clonotype comes from a human donor with COVID-19. The chain couples TRBV6-1 to TRBJ1-1; D ambiguous. The sequencing used cultured CD4+ T cells from blood, collected after SARS-CoV-2 vaccination. The CDR3 is CASVDLLNTEAFF. The CDR3 DNA is TGTGCCAGCGTAGATTTGCTGAACACTGAAGCTTTCTTT.